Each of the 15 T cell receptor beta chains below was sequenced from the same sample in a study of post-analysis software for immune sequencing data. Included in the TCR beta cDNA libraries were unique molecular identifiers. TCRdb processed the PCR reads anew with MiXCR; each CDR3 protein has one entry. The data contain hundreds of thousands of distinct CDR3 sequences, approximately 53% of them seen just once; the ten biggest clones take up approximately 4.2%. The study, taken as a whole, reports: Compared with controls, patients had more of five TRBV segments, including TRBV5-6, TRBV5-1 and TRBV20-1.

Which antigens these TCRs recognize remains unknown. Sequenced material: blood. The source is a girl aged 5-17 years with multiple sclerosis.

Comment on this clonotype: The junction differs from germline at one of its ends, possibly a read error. CDR3 bases: TGTGCCGGCAGCCCCGGCCACCTCTTAGCGGTTTCCACAGATACGCAGTATTTT. The encoded protein is CAGSPGHLLAVSTDTQYF. This sequence joins TRBV11-2 and TRBJ2-3, with D maybe TRBD2 (6 bases). CDR1 and CDR2 (germline): SGHAT, FQNNGV. The CDR3 is 18 amino acids.

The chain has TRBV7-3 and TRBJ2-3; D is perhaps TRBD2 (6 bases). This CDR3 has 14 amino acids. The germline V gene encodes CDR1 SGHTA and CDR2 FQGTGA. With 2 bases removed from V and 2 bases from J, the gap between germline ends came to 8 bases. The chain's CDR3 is CASSLRGITDTQYF. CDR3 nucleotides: TGTGCCAGCAGCTTACGCGGGATCACAGATACGCAGTATTTT.

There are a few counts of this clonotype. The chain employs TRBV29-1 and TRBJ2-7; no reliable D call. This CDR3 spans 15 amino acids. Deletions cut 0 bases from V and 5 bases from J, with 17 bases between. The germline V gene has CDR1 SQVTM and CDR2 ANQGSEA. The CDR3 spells CSVEDPKGRNDEQYF. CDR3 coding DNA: TGCAGCGTTGAAGATCCGAAGGGTCGGAACGACGAGCAGTACTTC.

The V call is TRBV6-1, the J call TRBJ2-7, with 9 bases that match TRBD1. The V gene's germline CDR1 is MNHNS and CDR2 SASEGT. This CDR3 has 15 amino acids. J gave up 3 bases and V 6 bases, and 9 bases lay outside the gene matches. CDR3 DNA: TGTGCCAGCAGGACGGGACAGGGTTCCTTCTACGAGCAGTACTTC. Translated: CASRTGQGSFYEQYF.

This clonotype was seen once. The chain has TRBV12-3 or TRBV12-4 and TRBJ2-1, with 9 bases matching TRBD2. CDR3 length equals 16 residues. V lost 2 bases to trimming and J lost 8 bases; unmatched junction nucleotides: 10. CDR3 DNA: TGTGCCAGCAGTTTATTAGCGGGAGTCCCCGGGGATGAGCAGTTCTTC. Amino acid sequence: CASSLLAGVPGDEQFF.

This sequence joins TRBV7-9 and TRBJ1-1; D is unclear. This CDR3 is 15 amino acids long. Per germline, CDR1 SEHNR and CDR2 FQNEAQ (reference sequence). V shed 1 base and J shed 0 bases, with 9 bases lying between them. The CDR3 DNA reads TGTGCCAGCAGCTTAGTTGAGACCATGAACACTGAAGCTTTCTTT. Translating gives CASSLVETMNTEAFF.

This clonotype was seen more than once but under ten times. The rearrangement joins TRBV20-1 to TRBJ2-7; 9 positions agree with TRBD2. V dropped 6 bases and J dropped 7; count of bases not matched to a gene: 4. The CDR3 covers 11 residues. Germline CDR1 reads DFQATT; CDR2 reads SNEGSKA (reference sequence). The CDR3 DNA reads TGCAGTGCGCGGGGGGGTGAAGAGCAGTACTTC. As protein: CSARGGEEQYF.

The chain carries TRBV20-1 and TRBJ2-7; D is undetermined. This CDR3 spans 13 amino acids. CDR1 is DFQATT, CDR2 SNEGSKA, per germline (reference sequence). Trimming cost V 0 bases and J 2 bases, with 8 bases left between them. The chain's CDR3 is CSARDLGPYEQYF. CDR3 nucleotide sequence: TGCAGTGCTAGAGATCTGGGCCCCTACGAGCAGTACTTC.

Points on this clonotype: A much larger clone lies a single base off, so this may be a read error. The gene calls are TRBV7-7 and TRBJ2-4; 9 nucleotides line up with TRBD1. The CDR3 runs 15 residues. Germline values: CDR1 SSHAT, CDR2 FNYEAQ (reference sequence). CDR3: CASSSGTGSSYGQYF. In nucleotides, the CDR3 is TGTGCTAGCAGCTCAGGGACAGGGTCCTCCTACGGGCAGTACTTC.

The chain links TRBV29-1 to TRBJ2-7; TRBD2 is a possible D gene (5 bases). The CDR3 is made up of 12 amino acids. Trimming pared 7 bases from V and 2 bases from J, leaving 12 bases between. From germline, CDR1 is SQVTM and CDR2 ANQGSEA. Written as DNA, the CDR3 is TGCAGCGCTAGCACGAACCCCTACGAGCAGTACTTC. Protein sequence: CSASTNPYEQYF.

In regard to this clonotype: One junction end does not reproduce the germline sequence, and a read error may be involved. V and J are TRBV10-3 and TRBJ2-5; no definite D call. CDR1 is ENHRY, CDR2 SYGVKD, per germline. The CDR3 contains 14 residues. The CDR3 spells CVISESSSQETQYF. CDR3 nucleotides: TGTGTCATCAGTGAGTCAAGCAGCCAAGAGACCCAGTACTTC.

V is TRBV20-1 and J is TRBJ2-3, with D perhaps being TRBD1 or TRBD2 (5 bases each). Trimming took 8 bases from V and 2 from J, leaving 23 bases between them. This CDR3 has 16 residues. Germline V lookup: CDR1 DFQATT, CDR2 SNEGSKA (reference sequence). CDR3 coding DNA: TGCAGTCCGACTATGACACGGGGCCCACACACAGATACGCAGTATTTT. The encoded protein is CSPTMTRGPHTDTQYF.

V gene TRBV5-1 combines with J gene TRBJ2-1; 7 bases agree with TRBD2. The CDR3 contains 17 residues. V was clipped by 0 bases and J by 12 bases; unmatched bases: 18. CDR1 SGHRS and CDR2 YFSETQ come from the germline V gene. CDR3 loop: CASSLDLSRLALGGQFF. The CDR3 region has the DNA TGCGCCAGCAGCTTGGATTTGTCGAGACTAGCCCTTGGTGGGCAGTTCTTC.

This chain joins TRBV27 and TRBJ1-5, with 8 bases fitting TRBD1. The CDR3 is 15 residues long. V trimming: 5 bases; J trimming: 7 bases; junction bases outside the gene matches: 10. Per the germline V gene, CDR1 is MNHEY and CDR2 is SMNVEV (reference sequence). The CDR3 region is CASSPGTGGQQPQHF. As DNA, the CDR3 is TGTGCCAGCAGTCCCGGGACAGGAGGCCAACAGCCCCAGCATTTT.

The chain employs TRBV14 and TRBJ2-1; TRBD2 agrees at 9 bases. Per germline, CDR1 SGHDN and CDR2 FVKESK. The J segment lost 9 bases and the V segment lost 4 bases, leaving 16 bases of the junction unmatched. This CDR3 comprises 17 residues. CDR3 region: CASSPPWTSETWGEQFF. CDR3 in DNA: TGTGCCAGCAGCCCCCCTTGGACTAGCGAGACCTGGGGTGAGCAGTTCTTC.